This TCR beta chain was captured in a study of OX40 agonist ivuxolimab in advanced cancers. Study summary: Dose-escalation patients suffered from hepatocellular carcinoma, melanoma, renal cell or head and neck cancer.

Only in-frame clones appear in the TCRdb table, and some are missing; sequencing was by immunoSEQ multiplex PCR. The data contain 65,000 to 95,000 clones, about four fifths of them singletons. This clone was detected once. Its specificity is unknown. Trimming stripped 6 bases from V and 1 base from J, with 6 bases between. This CDR3 has 13 residues. Germline CDR1 is WNHNN and CDR2 is SYGVQD (reference sequence). Findings and caveats of the study: Patients with a partial response at 0.1-3.0 mg/kg had among the lowest clonal expansion.

The material sequenced was CD4+ or CD8+ T cells sorted from blood, taken in a trial of the OX40 agonist ivuxolimab. This receptor was identified in an adult with an advanced solid tumor such as melanoma, head and neck, liver or kidney cancer. The rearrangement joins TRBV10-1 to TRBJ2-2; D might be TRBD2 (5 bases). The CDR3: CASREVNTGELFF. In DNA form, the CDR3 reads TGCGCCAGCAGGGAGGTGAACACCGGGGAGCTGTTTTTT.